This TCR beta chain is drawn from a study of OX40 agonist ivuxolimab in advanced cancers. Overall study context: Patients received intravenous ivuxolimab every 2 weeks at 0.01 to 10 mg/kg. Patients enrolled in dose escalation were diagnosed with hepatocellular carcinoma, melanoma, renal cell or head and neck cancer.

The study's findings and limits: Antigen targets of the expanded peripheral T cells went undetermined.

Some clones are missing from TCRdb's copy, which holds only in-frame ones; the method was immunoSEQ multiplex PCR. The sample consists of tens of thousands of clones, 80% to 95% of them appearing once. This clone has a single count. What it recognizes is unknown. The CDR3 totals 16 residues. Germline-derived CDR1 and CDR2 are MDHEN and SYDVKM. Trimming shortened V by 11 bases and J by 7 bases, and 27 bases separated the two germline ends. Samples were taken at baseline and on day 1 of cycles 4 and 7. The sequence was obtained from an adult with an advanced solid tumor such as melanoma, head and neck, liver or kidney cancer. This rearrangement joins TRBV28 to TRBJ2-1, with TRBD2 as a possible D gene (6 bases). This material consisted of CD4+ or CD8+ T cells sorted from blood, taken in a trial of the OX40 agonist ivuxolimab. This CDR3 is CALPQLAGPGVNEQFF. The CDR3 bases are TGTGCCCTCCCTCAGTTGGCGGGGCCGGGTGTTAATGAGCAGTTCTTC.